At least ten counts were recorded for the clone carrying this TCR beta chain. What it recognizes is unknown. This record belongs to a study of T cell repertoires in cytomegalovirus infection. Study-level background: Both a matching HLA type and CMV infection were indicated by public TCR beta signatures. Broader study findings: Frequencies of public TCR beta families were cumulated, and this identified carriers of CMV plus the relevant HLA.

The V gene lost 6 bases and the J gene lost 2 bases, with 11 bases spanning the gap. Germline V CDR1 and CDR2: MNHNY, SVGAGI (reference sequence). This CDR3 has 13 residues. Via MiXCR, TCRdb re-called the reads, giving one row per CDR3 protein. The sample lists around 900,000 distinct CDR3 sequences, 31% occurring once. The source material was cultured CD8+ T cells from PBMCs, sampled from culture after CMV antigen stimulation. The sequence came from a human donor in good health (CMV status not recorded). Some clones in this sample may be carry-over from other donors' samples. This chain joins TRBV6-6 and TRBJ2-7; D unresolved. Here the CDR3 DNA reads TGTGCCAGCAGGGAGACCGAAGCCTACGAGCAGTACTTC. Its translation is CASRETEAYEQYF.